The 5 T cell receptor beta chains listed next were all sequenced from one sample in a study of patients and donors after allogeneic stem cell transplantation. TCRdb independently ran MiXCR on the RT-PCR reads; one entry per CDR3 protein. Found here are approximately 170,000 distinct CDR3 sequences, approximately 28% of them singletons; the top ten hold roughly 3.2%. Material for sequencing was blood, either unsorted or a sorted T cell fraction (not recorded which). The receptor source for this set is a human donor who was either an allogeneic HSCT recipient or a stem cell or donor lymphocyte infusion donor (not recorded which). It is not recorded whose cells these are; they may come from a transplant donor.

The chain has TRBV7-2 and TRBJ2-1; no reliable D call. The CDR3 length is 13 residues. The V gene lost 7 bases and the J gene lost 9 bases, with 16 bases spanning the gap. Germline V CDR1 and CDR2: SGHTA, FQGNSA. Here the CDR3 DNA reads TGTGCCAGCAACTCTTCTAGAGAAAGTGAGCAGTTCTTC. It encodes CASNSSRESEQFF.

J is TRBJ1-1 and V is TRBV7-9, with a weak D call TRBD1 (5 bases). V was trimmed by 6 bases and J by 6 bases, leaving 11 bases between them. CDR1 SEHNR and CDR2 FQNEAQ come from the germline V gene (reference sequence). The CDR3 spans 12 residues. CDR3 protein: CASSRQTAEAFF. The DNA for the CDR3 is TGTGCCAGCAGTAGACAGACCGCTGAAGCTTTCTTT. Full variable domain (missing parts from reference TRBV7-9 and TRBJ1-1): DTGVSQNPRHKITKRGQNVTFRCDPISEHNRLYWYRQTLGQGPEFLTYFQNEAQLEKSRLLSDRFSAERPKGSFSTLEIQRTEQGDSAMYLCASSRQTAEAFFGQGTRLTVV.

The chain couples TRBV4-2 to TRBJ2-2; D is uncertain. V was trimmed by 0 bases and J by 0 bases, leaving 2 bases between them. The CDR3 has 14 residues. Germline-derived CDR1 and CDR2 are LGHNA and YNFKEQ. The CDR3 region is CASSQEPNTGELFF. CDR3 nucleotide sequence: TGTGCCAGCAGCCAAGAACCGAACACCGGGGAGCTGTTTTTT.

This clonotype has a handful of counts. The CDR3 DNA follows: TGTGCCAGCAGTCAAACTAACAATGAGCAGTTCTTC. Amino acids: CASSQTNNEQFF. This rearrangement joins TRBV6-6 to TRBJ2-1; D call uncertain. Per the germline V gene, CDR1 is MNHNY and CDR2 is SVGAGI (reference sequence). The CDR3 covers 12 residues. V was trimmed by 5 bases and J by 5 bases, leaving 7 bases between them.

The chain is built from TRBV29-1 and TRBJ2-3; D ambiguous. V was pared by 6 bases and J by 1 base, with 11 bases between. The CDR3 totals 13 residues. Germline-derived CDR1 and CDR2 are SQVTM and ANQGSEA. CDR3 sequence: CSVGPSGTDTQYF. Here the CDR3 DNA reads TGCAGCGTCGGACCGTCGGGCACAGATACGCAGTATTTT.